The 29 T cell receptor beta chains below all came from one sample that was sequenced in a study of CD8+CD57+ T cells in acquired aplastic anemia. Patients picked for sequencing had shown CD8+CD57+ cell expansion detected by flow cytometry. Genomic DNA acted as the template from which TCR beta VDJ combination and CDR3 sequence profiling were carried out. TCRdb fed the reads into MiXCR, producing one record per CDR3 protein. The sample holds 150,000 or so distinct CDR3 sequences; around half are singletons and the top ten take more than 1%. The sequenced sample consisted of sorted CD4+, CD8+, or CD8+CD57+ T cells (not recorded which) from PBMCs. The receptors originated from a human donor with aplastic anemia.

As regards this clonotype: A junction end diverges from the germline sequence, so it may reflect a read error. The chain uses TRBV10-3 and TRBJ1-5, with D perhaps TRBD1 (5 bases). The V gene's germline CDR1 is ENHRY and CDR2 SYGVKD. This CDR3 spans 12 amino acids. In nucleotides, the CDR3 is TGTGCCATCAGTGAAGGGACGGGGCCCCGGCATTTT. It codes for CAISEGTGPRHF.

This clonotype was seen repeatedly, ten times or more. The chain uses TRBV5-1 and TRBJ2-1, with D tentatively TRBD1 (6 bases). V lost 4 bases to trimming and J lost 6 bases, with 17 bases between them. This CDR3 spans 15 amino acids. CDR1 is SGHRS, CDR2 YFSETQ, per germline. CDR3 loop: CASSHRRTVSNEQFF. The CDR3 bases are TGCGCCAGCAGCCACAGGCGGACAGTTTCCAATGAGCAGTTCTTC.

There are many counts of this clonotype. CDR3 sequence reads: CSARDVTALREETQYF. The DNA for the CDR3 is TGCAGTGCTAGAGATGTGACGGCCCTGAGGGAAGAGACCCAGTACTTC. V is TRBV20-1 and J is TRBJ2-5; TRBD2 might be the D (5 bases). The V end was cut by 0 bases, the J end by 3 bases, with 17 bases between. The CDR3 is made up of 16 amino acids. From germline, CDR1 is DFQATT and CDR2 SNEGSKA (reference sequence).

This clonotype was recorded a few times. V is TRBV7-2 and J is TRBJ2-7; D may be TRBD2 (6 bases). V was clipped by 5 bases and J by 5 bases, with 19 bases between them. CDR1 and CDR2 (germline): SGHTA, FQGNSA. The CDR3 is 15 residues long. The CDR3 nucleotides are TGTGCCAGCAGCCTCCAAGGGACCGCGGGGCACGAGCAGTACTTC. It translates to CASSLQGTAGHEQYF.

This clonotype was counted at least ten times. V usage is TRBV6-6 and J usage is TRBJ1-6; D ambiguous. The CDR3 consists of 14 residues. CDR1 is MNHNY and CDR2 is SVGAGI in the germline V gene (reference sequence). V was cut by 0 bases and J by 5 bases, with 5 bases left in between. The DNA of the CDR3 is TGTGCCAGCAGTTACTCGACTAATAATTCACCCCTCCACTTT. This encodes CASSYSTNNSPLHF.

This chain uses TRBV12-3 or TRBV12-4 with TRBJ1-2; the match to TRBD1 covers 7 bases. V was clipped by 7 bases and J by 5 bases; unmatched bases: 13. The CDR3 runs 15 residues. The CDR3 spells CASNLVDREGYGYTF. CDR3 DNA: TGTGCCAGCAACTTAGTCGACAGGGAAGGGTATGGCTACACCTTC.

This clonotype was seen repeatedly, ten times or more. The V call is TRBV4-1, the J call TRBJ2-7; D is tentatively TRBD1 or TRBD2 (5 bases each). Germline CDR1 is MGHRA and CDR2 is YSYEKL. V shed 4 bases and J shed 2 bases, with 12 bases lying between them. CDR3 length: 14 residues. DNA for the CDR3: TGCGCCAGCAGCCGCGCCGGGACGACCTACGAGCAGTACTTC. It yields the protein CASSRAGTTYEQYF.

This clonotype was counted many times. The chain uses TRBV2 and TRBJ2-1; 14 bases align to TRBD2. V trimming: 5 bases; J trimming: 4 bases; junction bases outside the gene matches: 4. The CDR3 covers 16 residues. Per germline, CDR1 SNHLY and CDR2 FYNNEI. CDR3 loop: CASSRTSGGFYNEQFF. CDR3 nucleotide sequence: TGTGCCAGCAGTCGGACTAGCGGGGGGTTTTACAATGAGCAGTTCTTC.

At least ten counts were recorded for this clonotype. The chain links TRBV19 to TRBJ1-3, with D hard to call. The CDR3 is made up of 19 amino acids. Germline values: CDR1 LNHDA, CDR2 SQIVND (reference sequence). The germline V and J ends were trimmed by 5 bases and 3 bases, with 26 bases remaining between them. The DNA of the CDR3 is TGTGCCAGTAGTCTCCGGACCGGCGGACGACGCTTCTTTGGAAACACCATATATTTT. Translation: CASSLRTGGRRFFGNTIYF.

The rearrangement links TRBV20-1 to TRBJ2-5; weak D call: TRBD1 (6 bases). V lost 6 bases to trimming and J lost 9 bases, with 17 bases between them. This CDR3 has 12 amino acids. Germline CDR1 is DFQATT and CDR2 is SNEGSKA (reference sequence). As DNA, the CDR3 is TGCAGTGCCTACGGACGGTCAGGGGCCCAGTACTTC. Translated, it gives CSAYGRSGAQYF.

This clonotype was recorded many times. This chain uses TRBV2 with TRBJ1-4, with 8 bases identical to TRBD1. From germline, CDR1 is SNHLY and CDR2 FYNNEI. The length of the CDR3 is 13 residues. V lost 7 bases, J lost 8 bases, and 6 bases stayed unmatched. Here the CDR3 DNA reads TGTGCCAGCATTCGGACAGGGACCGAAAAACTGTTTTTT. Translation gives CASIRTGTEKLFF.

In this sample, this clonotype turned up once. The V and J genes are TRBV5-1 and TRBJ2-2; 8 bases line up with TRBD2. The CDR3 contains 15 residues. Germline V lookup: CDR1 SGHRS, CDR2 YFSETQ. V trimming: 2 bases; J trimming: 6 bases; junction bases outside the gene matches: 6. The CDR3 DNA reads TGCGCCAGCAGCTTACGGGGGGGCCAGTCCGGGGAGCTGTTTTTT. Translated: CASSLRGGQSGELFF.

This clonotype occurred a few times. The chain recombines TRBV20-1 with TRBJ2-7; D not certain. CDR3 size: 12 residues. V lost 1 base and J 2 bases, leaving 6 bases between the germline ends. Germline CDR1 and CDR2: DFQATT and SNEGSKA (reference sequence). As DNA, the CDR3 is TGCAGTGCTAGAGGCGACACCTACGAGCAGTACTTC. Protein sequence: CSARGDTYEQYF.

The chain couples TRBV10-1 to TRBJ2-5, with 15 bases matching TRBD2. Germline V gives CDR1 WNHNN, CDR2 SYGVQD (reference sequence). V was clipped by 3 bases and J by 5 bases; unmatched bases: 4. The CDR3 is 16 amino acids. The CDR3 bases are TGCGCCAGCAGTGATGGACTAGCGGGAGGGCCGGAGACCCAGTACTTC. Translation: CASSDGLAGGPETQYF.

Turning to this clonotype: A much larger clone sits a single nucleotide away, making a read error possible. The chain employs TRBV5-8 and TRBJ1-2, with D possibly being TRBD1 (5 bases). V was shortened by 4 bases and J by 8 bases, with 15 bases between the two germline ends. The CDR3 has 13 residues. Germline V gene data show CDR1 as SGHTS and CDR2 as YDEGEE. The CDR3, as DNA: TGTGCCAGCAGCGTGGGCAGGGCGGTGGGCTACACCTTC. Protein: CASSVGRAVGYTF.

This clonotype was counted many times. The CDR3 sequence: CASSLEGNYGYTF. DNA for the CDR3: TGCGCCAGCAGCTTGGAGGGAAACTATGGCTACACCTTC. The chain employs TRBV5-1 and TRBJ1-2, with no clear D. The germline CDR1 and CDR2 sequences are SGHRS and YFSETQ. Trimming removed 0 bases at V and 2 bases at J, with 5 bases between. The CDR3 consists of 13 residues.

The sample holds many counts of this clonotype. The chain joins TRBV5-1 to TRBJ2-3; D is undetermined. Trimming took 4 bases from V and 2 from J, leaving 5 bases between them. CDR3 length equals 12 residues. Germline V gene sequence: CDR1 SGHRS, CDR2 YFSETQ. The CDR3 bases are TGCGCCAGCAGCGACAACACAGATACGCAGTATTTT. This codes for CASSDNTDTQYF.

The rearrangement joins TRBV7-2 to TRBJ2-3, with TRBD2 as a possible D gene (5 bases). Germline CDR1 SGHTA, CDR2 FQGNSA. The CDR3 has 13 residues. With 4 bases removed from V and 9 bases from J, the gap between germline ends came to 14 bases. For the CDR3, the DNA is TGTGCCAGCAGCTGGGCCCGTAGCGACACGCAGTATTTT. Translation gives CASSWARSDTQYF.

This chain links TRBV19 with TRBJ2-1; 10 nucleotides line up with TRBD1. The germline CDR1 and CDR2 sequences are LNHDA and SQIVND (reference sequence). V was clipped by 5 bases and J by 9 bases; unmatched bases: 16. The CDR3 consists of 17 residues. For the CDR3, the DNA is TGTGCCAGTAGTCTCACCATGGGACAGGGGATGGGGGGTGAGCAGTTCTTC. This sequence encodes CASSLTMGQGMGGEQFF.

This chain joins TRBV7-6 and TRBJ2-3; TRBD2 agrees at 11 bases. The CDR3 runs to 16 residues. Germline CDR1 SGHVS, CDR2 FNYEAQ. V was clipped by 3 bases and J by 4 bases; unmatched bases: 6. CDR3 sequence: CASSFSGRALADTQYF. The CDR3 nucleotides read TGTGCCAGCAGCTTTAGCGGGAGGGCCTTGGCAGATACGCAGTATTTT.

The rearrangement uses TRBV11-2 and TRBJ1-5; 8 bases line up with TRBD1. V lost 2 bases, J lost 5 bases, and 17 bases stayed unmatched. This CDR3 contains 19 residues. Per the germline V gene, CDR1 is SGHAT and CDR2 is FQNNGV. For the CDR3, the DNA is TGTGCCAGCAGCTTACCTGTAGGGGGACAGGTGGGATGTTATCAGCCCCAGCATTTT. It specifies CASSLPVGGQVGCYQPQHF.

This clonotype was detected ten times or more. The chain carries TRBV3-1 and TRBJ2-1; D possibly corresponds to TRBD2 (6 bases). Germline lookup yields CDR1 LGHDT and CDR2 YNNKEL (reference sequence). There are 14 residues in the CDR3. Trimming took off 3 bases at V and 8 bases at J, with 14 bases between the two ends. DNA for the CDR3: TGTGCCAGCAGCCAGTCGGGGGTAAACCATGAGCAGTTCTTC. This encodes CASSQSGVNHEQFF.

The chain employs TRBV10-1 and TRBJ1-6; D not certain. This CDR3 has 13 residues. Per the germline V gene, CDR1 is WNHNN and CDR2 is SYGVQD (reference sequence). Trimming removed 3 bases at V and 10 bases at J, with 10 bases between. The CDR3 DNA follows: TGCGCCAGCAGTGACGGGCCAGTCTCACCCCTCCACTTT. Residues: CASSDGPVSPLHF.

The J gene is TRBJ2-7, the V gene TRBV30; D is unclear. The germline CDR1 and CDR2 sequences are GTSNPN and SVGIG (reference sequence). The germline V and J ends were trimmed by 0 bases and 4 bases, with 7 bases remaining between them. CDR3 size: 12 residues. The CDR3 here is CAWSVPPYEQYF. In DNA, the CDR3 is TGTGCCTGGAGTGTACCGCCATACGAGCAGTACTTC.

The CDR3 nucleotides read TGTGCCTGCAAGGGTGAAAAACTGTTTTTT. The encoded protein is CACKGEKLFF. This rearrangement joins TRBV19 to TRBJ1-4; D remains unclear. Trimming shortened V by 11 bases and J by 7 bases, and 8 bases separated the two germline ends. The V gene's germline CDR1 is LNHDA and CDR2 SQIVND (reference sequence). The CDR3 runs to 10 residues.

This clonotype has ten or more counts. J is TRBJ2-3 and V is TRBV6-1; 7 bases fit TRBD1. V shed 4 bases and J 2 bases; nucleotides not matched to a gene: 6. The CDR3 is 15 residues long. CDR1 is MNHNS, CDR2 SASEGT, per germline. CDR3 in amino acids: CASSATGAITDTQYF. CDR3 coding DNA: TGTGCCAGCAGTGCCACAGGGGCGATCACAGATACGCAGTATTTT.

The chain has TRBV2 and TRBJ2-7; 8 nucleotides match TRBD2. The CDR3 loop spans 15 amino acids. V shed 4 bases and J 3 bases; nucleotides not matched to a gene: 8. Germline values: CDR1 SNHLY, CDR2 FYNNEI. The CDR3 DNA is TGTGCCAGCAGTGCAAGGGGACGGGAGGGCTACGAGCAGTACTTC. It codes for CASSARGREGYEQYF.

The chain combines TRBV5-6 with TRBJ2-3; weak D call: TRBD2 (5 bases). The J call is uncertain, as TRBJ2-7 better fits the DNA end. The CDR3 consists of 15 residues. Germline V gene data show CDR1 as SGHDT and CDR2 as YYEEEE. CDR3 in amino acids: CASSRRRVSGYEQYF. CDR3 coding DNA: TGTGCCAGCAGCCGACGGCGGGTTTCTGGATACGAGCAGTACTTC.

V is TRBV29-1 and J is TRBJ2-7, with a weak D call TRBD1 (6 bases). The CDR3 spans 13 residues. Between the trimmed V and J ends, which lost 6 bases and 6 bases, there was a span of 18 bases. Germline assignment: CDR1 SQVTM and CDR2 ANQGSEA. The CDR3 DNA reads as TGCAGCGTCCGGGACACTCTGGGGGCCGAGCAGTACTTC. It translates to CSVRDTLGAEQYF.